The source of this T cell receptor (beta chain) is a study of blood T cell repertoires in COVID-19. In the study overall: Samples came from the United States, Italy and Spain, spanning acute and convalescent COVID-19.

Losses at the gene ends were 5 bases for V and 2 bases for J; bases not matched to a gene: 3. The germline V gene has CDR1 SEHNR and CDR2 FQNEAQ (reference sequence). This CDR3 is 14 amino acids long. Generated by immunoSEQ multiplex PCR, the TCRdb table keeps only in-frame clones and is missing some. The sample contains about 160,000 clones, about 86% of which appear only once. The sample consisted of PBMCs or T cells enriched from blood (not recorded which). This sequence joins TRBV7-9 and TRBJ2-5, with 9 bases lining up with TRBD1. This clonotype was sampled from a man aged 45-65 years who had recovered from COVID-19. The CDR3 region is CASSKGQGQETQYF. The CDR3 coding sequence is TGTGCCAGCAGCAAGGGACAGGGACAAGAGACCCAGTACTTC. Combining the CDR3 with reference TRBV7-9 and TRBJ2-5 gives the whole variable domain DTGVSQNPRHKITKRGQNVTFRCDPISEHNRLYWYRQTLGQGPEFLTYFQNEAQLEKSRLLSDRFSAERPKGSFSTLEIQRTEQGDSAMYLCASSKGQGQETQYFGPGTRLLVL.